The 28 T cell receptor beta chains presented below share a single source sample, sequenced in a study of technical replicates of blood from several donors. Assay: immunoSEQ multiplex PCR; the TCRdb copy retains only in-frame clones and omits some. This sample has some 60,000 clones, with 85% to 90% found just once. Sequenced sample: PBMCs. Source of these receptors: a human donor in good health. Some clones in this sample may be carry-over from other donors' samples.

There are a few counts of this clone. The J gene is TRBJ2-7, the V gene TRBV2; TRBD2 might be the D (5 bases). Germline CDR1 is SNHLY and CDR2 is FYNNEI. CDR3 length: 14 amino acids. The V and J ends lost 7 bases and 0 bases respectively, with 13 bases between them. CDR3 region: CASKIRESSYEQYF. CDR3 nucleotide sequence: TGTGCCAGCAAGATCCGGGAAAGCTCCTACGAGCAGTACTTC.

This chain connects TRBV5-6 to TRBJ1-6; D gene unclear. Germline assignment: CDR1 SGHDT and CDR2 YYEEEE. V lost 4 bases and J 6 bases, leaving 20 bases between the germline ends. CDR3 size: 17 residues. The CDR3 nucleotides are TGTGCCAGCAGCACGCGGACTACCTTCCGCTCTAATTCACCCCTCCACTTT. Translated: CASSTRTTFRSNSPLHF.

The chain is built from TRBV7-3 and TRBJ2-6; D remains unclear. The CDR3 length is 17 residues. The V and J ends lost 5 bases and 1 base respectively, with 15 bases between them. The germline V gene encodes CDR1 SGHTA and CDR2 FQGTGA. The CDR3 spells CASSPWARQSGANVLTF. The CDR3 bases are TGTGCCAGCAGCCCCTGGGCTCGCCAATCTGGGGCCAACGTCCTGACTTTC.

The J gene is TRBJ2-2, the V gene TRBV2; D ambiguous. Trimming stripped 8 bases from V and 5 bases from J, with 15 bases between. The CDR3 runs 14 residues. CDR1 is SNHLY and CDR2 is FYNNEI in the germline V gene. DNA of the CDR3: TGTGCCAGCTCAGACTCCTTTGGGACCGGGGAGCTGTTTTTT. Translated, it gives CASSDSFGTGELFF.

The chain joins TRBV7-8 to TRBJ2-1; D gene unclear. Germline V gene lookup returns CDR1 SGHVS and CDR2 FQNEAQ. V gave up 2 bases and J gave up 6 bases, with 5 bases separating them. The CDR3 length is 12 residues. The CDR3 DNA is TGTGCCAGCAGCTTACAATTCAATGAGCAGTTCTTC. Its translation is CASSLQFNEQFF.

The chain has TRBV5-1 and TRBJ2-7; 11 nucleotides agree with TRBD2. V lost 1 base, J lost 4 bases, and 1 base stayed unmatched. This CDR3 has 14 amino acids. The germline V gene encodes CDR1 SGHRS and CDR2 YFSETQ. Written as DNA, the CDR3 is TGCGCCAGCAGCTTGACTAGCGGGGGATACGAGCAGTACTTC. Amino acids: CASSLTSGGYEQYF.

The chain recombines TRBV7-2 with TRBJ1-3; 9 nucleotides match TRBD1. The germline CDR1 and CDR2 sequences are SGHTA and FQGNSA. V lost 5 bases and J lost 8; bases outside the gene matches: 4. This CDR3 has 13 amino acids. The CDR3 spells CASSRQGDYTIYF. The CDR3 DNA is TGTGCCAGCAGCCGACAGGGGGATTACACCATATATTTT.

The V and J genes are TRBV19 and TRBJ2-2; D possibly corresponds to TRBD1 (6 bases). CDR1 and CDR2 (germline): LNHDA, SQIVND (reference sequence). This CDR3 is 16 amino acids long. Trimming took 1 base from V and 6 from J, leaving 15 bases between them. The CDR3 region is CASSIGGGSRAGELFF. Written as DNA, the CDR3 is TGTGCCAGTAGTATAGGAGGGGGATCCCGGGCCGGGGAGCTGTTTTTT.

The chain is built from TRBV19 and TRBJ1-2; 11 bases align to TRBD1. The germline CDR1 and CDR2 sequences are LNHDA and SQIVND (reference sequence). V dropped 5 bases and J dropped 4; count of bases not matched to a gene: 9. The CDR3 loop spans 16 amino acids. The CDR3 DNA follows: TGTGCCAGTAGTTCTGGACAGGGGGCGCGGTCCTATGGCTACACCTTC. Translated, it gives CASSSGQGARSYGYTF.

This CDR3 is CASTLAGDGNEQFF. CDR3 bases: TGTGCCAGCACACTAGCGGGAGACGGCAATGAGCAGTTCTTC. The chain links TRBV5-4 to TRBJ2-1; 11 bases map to TRBD2. Germline lookup yields CDR1 SGHNT and CDR2 YYREEE (reference sequence). This CDR3 is built from 14 residues. V was clipped by 6 bases and J by 6 bases; unmatched bases: 5.

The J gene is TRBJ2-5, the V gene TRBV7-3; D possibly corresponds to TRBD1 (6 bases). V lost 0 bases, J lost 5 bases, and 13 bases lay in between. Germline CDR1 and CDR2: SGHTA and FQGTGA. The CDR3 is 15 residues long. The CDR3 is CASSLTGTQGETQYF. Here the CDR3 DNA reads TGTGCCAGCAGCTTAACCGGGACCCAGGGGGAGACCCAGTACTTC. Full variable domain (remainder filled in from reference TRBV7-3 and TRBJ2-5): GAGVSQTPSNKVTEKGKYVELRCDPISGHTALYWYRQSLGQGPEFLIYFQGTGAADDSGLPNDRFFAVRPEGSVSTLKIQRTERGDSAVYLCASSLTGTQGETQYFGPGTRLLVL.

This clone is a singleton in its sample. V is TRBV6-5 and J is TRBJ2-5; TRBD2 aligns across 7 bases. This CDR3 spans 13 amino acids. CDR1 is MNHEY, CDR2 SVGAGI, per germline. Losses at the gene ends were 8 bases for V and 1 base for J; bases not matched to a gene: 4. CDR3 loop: CASASGVQETQYF. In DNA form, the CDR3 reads TGTGCCAGCGCAAGCGGGGTCCAAGAGACCCAGTACTTC.

The CDR3 DNA reads TGCGCCAGCAGCGACAGGGCCGCCCCCTCCTACGAGCAGTACTTC. It encodes CASSDRAAPSYEQYF. V gene TRBV4-3 combines with J gene TRBJ2-7, with 7 bases that match TRBD1. CDR1 is LGHNA, CDR2 YSLEER, per germline. The CDR3 length is 15 residues. V gave up 5 bases and J gave up 0 bases; unmatched junction bases: 7.

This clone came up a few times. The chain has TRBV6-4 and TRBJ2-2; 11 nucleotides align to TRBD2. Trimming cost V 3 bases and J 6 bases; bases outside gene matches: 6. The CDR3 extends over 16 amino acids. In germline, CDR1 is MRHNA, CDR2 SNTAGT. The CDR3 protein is CASSEDSGGAAGELFF. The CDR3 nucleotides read TGTGCCAGCAGTGAAGATAGCGGGGGGGCCGCCGGGGAGCTGTTTTTT.

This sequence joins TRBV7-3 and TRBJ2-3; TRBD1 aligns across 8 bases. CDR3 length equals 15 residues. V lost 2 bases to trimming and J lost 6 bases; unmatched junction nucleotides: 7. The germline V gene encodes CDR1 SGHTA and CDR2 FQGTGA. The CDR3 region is CASSLQTGVGDTQYF. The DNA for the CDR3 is TGTGCCAGCAGCTTACAGACAGGGGTAGGGGATACGCAGTATTTT.

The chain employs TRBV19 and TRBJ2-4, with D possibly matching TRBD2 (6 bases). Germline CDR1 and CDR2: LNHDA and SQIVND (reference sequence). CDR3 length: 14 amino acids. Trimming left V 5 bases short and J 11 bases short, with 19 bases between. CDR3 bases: TGTGCCAGTAGTCCGTTAGGGACTCCAACGGTTCAGTACTTC. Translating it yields CASSPLGTPTVQYF.

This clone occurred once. Here the CDR3 DNA reads TGTGCCAGCAGCTTAGCGGGGGGGTTTGAGCAGTTCTTC. Translating gives CASSLAGGFEQFF. This chain uses TRBV5-6 with TRBJ2-1; 10 nucleotides match TRBD2. The CDR3 is made up of 13 amino acids. The germline CDR1 and CDR2 sequences are SGHDT and YYEEEE. V shed 2 bases, J shed 9 bases, and the junction held 2 bases outside the gene matches.

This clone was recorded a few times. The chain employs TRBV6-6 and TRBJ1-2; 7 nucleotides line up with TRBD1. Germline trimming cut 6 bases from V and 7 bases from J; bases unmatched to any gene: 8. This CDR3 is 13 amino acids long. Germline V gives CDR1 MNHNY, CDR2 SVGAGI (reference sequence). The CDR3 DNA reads TGTGCCAGCAGCCGAACAGGGGAAGGTGGCTACACCTTC. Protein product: CASSRTGEGGYTF.

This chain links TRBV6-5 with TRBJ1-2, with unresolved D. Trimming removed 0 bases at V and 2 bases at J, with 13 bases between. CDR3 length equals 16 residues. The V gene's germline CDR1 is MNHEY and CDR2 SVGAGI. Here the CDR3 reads CASSYSRSRGNYGYTF. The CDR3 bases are TGTGCCAGCAGTTACTCGAGGTCCCGAGGGAACTATGGCTACACCTTC.

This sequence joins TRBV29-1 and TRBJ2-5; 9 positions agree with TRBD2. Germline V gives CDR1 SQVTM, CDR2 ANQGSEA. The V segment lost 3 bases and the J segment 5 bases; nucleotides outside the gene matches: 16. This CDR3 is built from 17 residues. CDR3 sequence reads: CSVEVPVSGGHWETQYF. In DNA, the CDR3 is TGCAGCGTTGAGGTTCCGGTAAGCGGGGGGCATTGGGAGACCCAGTACTTC.

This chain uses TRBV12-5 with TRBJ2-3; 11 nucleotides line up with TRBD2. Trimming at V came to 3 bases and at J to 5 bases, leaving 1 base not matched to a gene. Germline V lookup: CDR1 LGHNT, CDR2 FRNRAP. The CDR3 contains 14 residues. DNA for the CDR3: TGTGCTAGTGGTTTACTAGCGGGAGAAGATACGCAGTATTTT. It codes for CASGLLAGEDTQYF. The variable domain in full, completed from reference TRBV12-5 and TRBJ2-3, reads DARVTQTPRHKVTEMGQEVTMRCQPILGHNTVFWYRQTMMQGLELLAYFRNRAPLDDSGMPKDRFSAEMPDATLATLKIQPSEPRDSAVYFCASGLLAGEDTQYFGPGTRLTVL.

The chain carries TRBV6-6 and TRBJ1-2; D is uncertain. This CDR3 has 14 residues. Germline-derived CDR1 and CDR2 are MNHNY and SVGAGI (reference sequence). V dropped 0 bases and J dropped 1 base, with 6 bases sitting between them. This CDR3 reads CASSYSTGNYGYTF. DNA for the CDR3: TGTGCCAGCAGTTACTCGACGGGTAACTATGGCTACACCTTC.

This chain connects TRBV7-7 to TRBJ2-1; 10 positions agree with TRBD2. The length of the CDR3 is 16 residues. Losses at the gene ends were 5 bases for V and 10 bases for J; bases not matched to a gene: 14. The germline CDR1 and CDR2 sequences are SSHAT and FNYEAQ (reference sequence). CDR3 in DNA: TGTGCCAGCAGCCCCAACGGAGCGGGAGGGCCGTACGAGCAGTTCTTC. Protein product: CASSPNGAGGPYEQFF.

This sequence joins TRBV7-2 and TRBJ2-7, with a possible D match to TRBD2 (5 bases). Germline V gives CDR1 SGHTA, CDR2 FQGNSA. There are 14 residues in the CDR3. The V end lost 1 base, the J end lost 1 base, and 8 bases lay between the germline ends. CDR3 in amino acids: CASSLGRGSYEQYF. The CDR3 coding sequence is TGTGCCAGCAGCTTAGGTCGGGGATCCTACGAGCAGTACTTC.

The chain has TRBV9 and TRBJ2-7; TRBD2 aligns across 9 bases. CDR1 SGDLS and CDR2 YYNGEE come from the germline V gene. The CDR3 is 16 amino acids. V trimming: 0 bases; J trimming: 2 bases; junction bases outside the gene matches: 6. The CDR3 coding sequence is TGTGCCAGCAGCGTAGAGGCTAGCGGGAACACCTACGAGCAGTACTTC. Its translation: CASSVEASGNTYEQYF.

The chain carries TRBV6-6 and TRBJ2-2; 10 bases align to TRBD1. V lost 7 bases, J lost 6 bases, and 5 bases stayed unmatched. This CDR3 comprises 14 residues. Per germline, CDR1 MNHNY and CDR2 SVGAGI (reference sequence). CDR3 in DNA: TGTGCCAGCATAGGACAGGGGGGGGCCGGGGAGCTGTTTTTT. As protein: CASIGQGGAGELFF.

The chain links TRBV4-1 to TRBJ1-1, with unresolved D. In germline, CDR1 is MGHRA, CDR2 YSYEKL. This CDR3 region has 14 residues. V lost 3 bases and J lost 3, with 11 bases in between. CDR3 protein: CASSQGSRDTEAFF. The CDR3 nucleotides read TGCGCCAGCAGCCAGGGTAGCCGGGACACTGAAGCTTTCTTT.

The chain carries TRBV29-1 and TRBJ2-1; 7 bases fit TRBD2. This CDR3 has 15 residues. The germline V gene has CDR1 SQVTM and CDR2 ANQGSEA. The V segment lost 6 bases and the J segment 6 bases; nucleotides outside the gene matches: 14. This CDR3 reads CSVGELAPGGNEQFF. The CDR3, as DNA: TGCAGCGTGGGCGAATTGGCCCCGGGGGGCAATGAGCAGTTCTTC.